This T cell receptor beta chain was captured by sequencing in a study of blood T cells in healthy people across ages. Together with a sample-barcoded 5' primer, a J-beta primer mix was included in a second PCR lasting roughly 6 to 12 cycles. TCRdb re-analysed the 5' RACE reads in MiXCR, keeping a single row per CDR3 protein. The data contain hundreds of thousands of distinct CDR3 sequences, about 61% of them seen just once; the ten biggest clones take up roughly 25%. Per germline, CDR1 DFQATT and CDR2 SNEGSKA (reference sequence). V dropped 3 bases and J dropped 6 bases, with 12 bases sitting between them. CDR3 size: 13 residues.

The TCR was taken from a man between 40 and 49 years old in good health. Material: blood. The rearrangement links TRBV20-1 to TRBJ2-1; D may match TRBD1 or TRBD2 (5 bases each). CDR3 coding DNA: TGCAGTGCTAGCCCCCCGGGACGCAATGAGCAGTTCTTC. This translates into CSASPPGRNEQFF.